This T cell receptor beta chain was recorded in a study of blood T cell repertoires in COVID-19. Study-level information: The analysed material was cDNA or gDNA that came from T cells, B-cell-depleted T cells, or PBMCs.

As originally analysed: For nucleated cells, counts were estimated from reference gene primer amplification. Assay used: immunoSEQ multiplex PCR; TCRdb lists only in-frame clones, some missing. V and J calls and clone size are as listed in that table; D and trimming were resolved from the DNA. The sample records 300,000 to 350,000 clones, around 89% being singletons. While infection was still active, Seattle patients were enrolled and then followed longitudinally. This clone appeared once. This TCR derives from a woman aged 40 to 50 with COVID-19, enrolled during active disease. Sample: peripheral blood.

CDR3 region: CASSPPFAPMGYTF. CDR3 DNA sequence: TGTGCCAGCAGCCCGCCGTTCGCACCTATGGGCTACACCTTC. The rearrangement uses TRBV7-2 and TRBJ1-2; D call uncertain. CDR1 is SGHTA, CDR2 FQGNSA, per germline. V lost 5 bases and J 8 bases, leaving 18 bases between the germline ends. The CDR3 covers 14 residues.